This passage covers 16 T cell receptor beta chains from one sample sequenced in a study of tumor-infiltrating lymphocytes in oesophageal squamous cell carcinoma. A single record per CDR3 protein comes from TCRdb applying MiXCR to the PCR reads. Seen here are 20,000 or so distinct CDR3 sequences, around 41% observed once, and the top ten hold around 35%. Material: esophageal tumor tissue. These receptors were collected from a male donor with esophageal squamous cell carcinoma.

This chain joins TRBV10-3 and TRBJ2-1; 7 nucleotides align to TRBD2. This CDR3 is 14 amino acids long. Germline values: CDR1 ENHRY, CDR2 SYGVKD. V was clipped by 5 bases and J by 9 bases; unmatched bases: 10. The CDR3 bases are TGTGCCATCAGTAGCGGGGACTTAGCGGGTGAGCAGTTCTTC. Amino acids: CAISSGDLAGEQFF.

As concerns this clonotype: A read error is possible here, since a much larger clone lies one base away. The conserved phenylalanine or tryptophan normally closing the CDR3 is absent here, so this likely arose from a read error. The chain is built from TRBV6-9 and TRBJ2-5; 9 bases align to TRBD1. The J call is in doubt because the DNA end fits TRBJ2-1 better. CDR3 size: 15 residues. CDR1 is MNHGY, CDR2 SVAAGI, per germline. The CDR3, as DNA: TGTGCCAGCAGGCCGGGACAGGGCCCTTACAATGAGCAGTTCTTA. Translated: CASRPGQGPYNEQFL.

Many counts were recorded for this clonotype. The CDR3 sequence: CASSYSGRPYEQYF. DNA of the CDR3: TGTGCCAGCAGTTATAGCGGGAGGCCCTACGAGCAGTACTTC. The rearrangement links TRBV12-3 or TRBV12-4 to TRBJ2-7, with TRBD2 matching 10 bases. Trimming took 4 bases from V and 2 from J; bases not matched to a gene: 2. The length of the CDR3 is 14 residues.

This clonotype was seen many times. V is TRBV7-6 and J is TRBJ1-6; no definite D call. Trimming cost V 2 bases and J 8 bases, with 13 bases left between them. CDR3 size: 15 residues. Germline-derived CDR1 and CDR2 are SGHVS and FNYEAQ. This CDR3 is CASSLQNSRDSPLHF. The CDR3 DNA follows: TGTGCCAGCAGCTTACAGAACTCTAGGGATTCACCCCTCCACTTT. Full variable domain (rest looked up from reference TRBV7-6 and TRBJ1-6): GAGVSQSPRYKVTKRGQDVALRCDPISGHVSLYWYRQALGQGPEFLTYFNYEAQQDKSGLPNDRFSAERPEGSISTLTIQRTEQRDSAMYRCASSLQNSRDSPLHFGNGTRLTVT.

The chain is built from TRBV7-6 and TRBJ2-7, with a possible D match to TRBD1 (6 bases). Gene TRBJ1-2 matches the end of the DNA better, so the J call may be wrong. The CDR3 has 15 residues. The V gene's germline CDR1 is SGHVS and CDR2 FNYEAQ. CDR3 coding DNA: TGTGCCAGCAGCTTAGGCTCACAGGGTAACTATGGCTACACCTTC. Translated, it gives CASSLGSQGNYGYTF.

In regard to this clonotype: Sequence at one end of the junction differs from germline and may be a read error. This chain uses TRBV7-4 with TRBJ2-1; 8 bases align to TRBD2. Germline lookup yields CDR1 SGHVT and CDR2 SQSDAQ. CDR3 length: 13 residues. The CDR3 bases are TGTACCAGCAGCGTGGGACTAGTTAATGAGCAGTTCTTC. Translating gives CTSSVGLVNEQFF.

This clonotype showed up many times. CDR3 loop: CASSVPAGVGGEEKLFF. The CDR3 DNA sequence: TGTGCCAGCAGCGTCCCAGCCGGAGTGGGGGGAGAAGAAAAACTGTTTTTT. The V gene is TRBV7-2, the J gene TRBJ1-4; tentative D call: TRBD1 (5 bases). The germline V gene encodes CDR1 SGHTA and CDR2 FQGNSA. V was cut by 5 bases and J by 8 bases, with 24 bases left in between. The CDR3 runs to 17 residues. Complete variable domain (other parts from reference TRBV7-2 and TRBJ1-4): GAGVSQSPSNKVTEKGKDVELRCDPISGHTALYWYRQSLGQGLEFLIYFQGNSAPDKSGLPSDRFSAERTGGSVSTLTIQRTQQEDSAVYLCASSVPAGVGGEEKLFFGSGTQLSVL.

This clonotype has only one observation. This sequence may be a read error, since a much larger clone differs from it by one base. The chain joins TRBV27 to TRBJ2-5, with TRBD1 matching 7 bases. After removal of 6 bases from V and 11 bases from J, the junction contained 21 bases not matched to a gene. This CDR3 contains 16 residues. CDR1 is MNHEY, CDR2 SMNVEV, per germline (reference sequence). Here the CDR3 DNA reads TGTGCCAGCAGCCTAGGAGGACAGGCGTTCTACAATGAGCAGTACTTC. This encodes CASSLGGQAFYNEQYF.

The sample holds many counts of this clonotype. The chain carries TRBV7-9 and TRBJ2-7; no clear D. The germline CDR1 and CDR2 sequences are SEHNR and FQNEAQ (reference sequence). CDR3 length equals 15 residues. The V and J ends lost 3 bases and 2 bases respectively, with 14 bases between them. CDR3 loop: CASSLNQLEPYEQYF. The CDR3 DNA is TGTGCCAGCAGCTTGAATCAATTGGAACCCTACGAGCAGTACTTC. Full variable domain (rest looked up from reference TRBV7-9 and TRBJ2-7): DTGVSQNPRHKITKRGQNVTFRCDPISEHNRLYWYRQTLGQGPEFLTYFQNEAQLEKSRLLSDRFSAERPKGSFSTLEIQRTEQGDSAMYLCASSLNQLEPYEQYFGPGTRLTVT.

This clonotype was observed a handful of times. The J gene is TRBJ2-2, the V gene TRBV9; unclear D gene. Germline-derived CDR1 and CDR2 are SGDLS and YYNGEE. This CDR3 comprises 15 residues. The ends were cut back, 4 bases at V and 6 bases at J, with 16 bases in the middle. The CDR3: CASSRMALNPGELFF. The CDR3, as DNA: TGTGCCAGCAGCCGAATGGCACTAAACCCCGGGGAGCTGTTTTTT.

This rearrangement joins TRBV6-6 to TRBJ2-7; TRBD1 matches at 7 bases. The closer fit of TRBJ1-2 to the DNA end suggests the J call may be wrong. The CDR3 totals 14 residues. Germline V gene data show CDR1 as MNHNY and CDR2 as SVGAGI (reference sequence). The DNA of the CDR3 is TGTGCCAGCAGTTCGCAGGGGGGTTCTAATGGCTACACCTTC. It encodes CASSSQGGSNGYTF.

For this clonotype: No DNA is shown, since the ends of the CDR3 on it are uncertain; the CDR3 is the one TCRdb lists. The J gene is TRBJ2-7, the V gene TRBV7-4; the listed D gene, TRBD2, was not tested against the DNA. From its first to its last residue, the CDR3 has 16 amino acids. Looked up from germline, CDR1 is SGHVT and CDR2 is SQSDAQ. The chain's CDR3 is CARSFGAGTNTGELFF.

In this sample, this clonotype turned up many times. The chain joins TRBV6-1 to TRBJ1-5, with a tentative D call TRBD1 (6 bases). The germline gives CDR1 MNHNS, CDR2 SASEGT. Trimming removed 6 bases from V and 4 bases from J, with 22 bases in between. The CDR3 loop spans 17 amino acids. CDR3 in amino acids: CASSADGFPGTNQPQHF. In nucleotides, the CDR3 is TGTGCCAGCAGCGCCGACGGGTTCCCGGGGACAAATCAGCCCCAGCATTTT.

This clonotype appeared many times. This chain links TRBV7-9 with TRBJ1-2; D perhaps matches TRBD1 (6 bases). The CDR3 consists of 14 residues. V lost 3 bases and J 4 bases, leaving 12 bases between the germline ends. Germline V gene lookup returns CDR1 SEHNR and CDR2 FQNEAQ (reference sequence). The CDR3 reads CASSFAGAAYGYTF. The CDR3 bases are TGTGCCAGCAGCTTCGCGGGGGCGGCCTATGGCTACACCTTC.

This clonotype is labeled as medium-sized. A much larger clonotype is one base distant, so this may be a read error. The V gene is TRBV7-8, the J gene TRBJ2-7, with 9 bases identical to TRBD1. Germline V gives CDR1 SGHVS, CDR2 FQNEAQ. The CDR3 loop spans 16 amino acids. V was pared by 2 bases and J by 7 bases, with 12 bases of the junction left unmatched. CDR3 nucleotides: TGTGCCAGCAGCTTAAGGGGGACAGGGATCAACAATGAGCAGTACTTC. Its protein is CASSLRGTGINNEQYF.

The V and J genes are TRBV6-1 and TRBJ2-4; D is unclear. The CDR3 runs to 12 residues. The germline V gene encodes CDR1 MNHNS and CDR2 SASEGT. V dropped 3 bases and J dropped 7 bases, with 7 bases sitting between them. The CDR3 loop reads CASSEYGNIQYF. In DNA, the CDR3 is TGTGCCAGCAGTGAGTACGGTAACATTCAGTACTTC.